This TCR beta chain was documented in a study of T cells in localized non-small cell lung cancer (TCRdb year 2020). Notes on the research overall: Comparing tumors with uninvolved tumor-adjacent lungs, the study looked at the T cell repertoires of over 200 patients with early-stage NSCLC. The mean age of the NSCLC patients was roughly 70 years, with 120 to 150 men and about a hundred women. The cohort comprised some 240 treatment-naïve NSCLC patients with resected, localized lung tumors.

At diagnosis, tumor, uninvolved tumor-adjacent lung and peripheral blood were collected and then preserved as a mix of FFPE and fresh-frozen material. For TCR repertoire profiling, blood samples were analyzed in the form of peripheral blood mononuclear cells. TCR beta CDR3 regions were sequenced from DNA using the immunoSEQ Assay. Regarding the original processing steps: To compute T cell density, TCR beta template counts were normalized to usable DNA, which was estimated by amplifying housekeeping genes. Richness was estimated with the preseqR package, extrapolating to 400,000 templates for PBMC samples and 120,000 templates for tissue samples. Clonality was taken to be one minus Pielou's evenness. To identify tissue-enriched TCRs, differential abundance testing was run on productive amino-acid clonotypes with a minimum total count of 5 and an alpha of 0.1. The Jaccard Index and the Morisita Overlap Index were used to quantify repertoire overlap between compartments. TCR beta CDR3s were clustered by GLIPH together with public tetramer-defined viral CDR3s, and at least three viral sequences plus V-gene enrichment were required for viral motifs. The table comes from immuneACCESS by way of TCRdb, which keeps in-frame sequences with V and J called. Part of the clones is missing from these tables; in studies checked, under half for an unresolved V gene and the rest for unknown reasons. That table furnishes V, J and clone size, whereas the DNA furnished D and trimming. This sample comprises under 40,000 clones, approximately 80% of them detected only once. About 38% of the sample goes to the ten largest clones.

Overall study outcomes, separate from this receptor: Since the design was exploratory, TCR variables were selected using unadjusted p-values with no false-discovery rate correction. Higher blood T cell density associated with longer overall survival, while higher adjacent-lung clonality associated with shorter survival. Because multi-region tumor sequencing was not done, intratumor heterogeneity could not be ruled out. A median of roughly 60 of the top 100 tumor clones were detected in paired uninvolved adjacent lung, and some 30 of these tumor clones were also found among the top 100 clones of the paired uninvolved adjacent lung. Uninvolved tumor-adjacent lung showed the highest T cell clonality, higher than tumor, which suggests more focused antigenic responses in the uninvolved tumor-adjacent lung.

CDR1 and CDR2 (LGHNA, YNFKEQ) derive from the germline V gene. The CDR3 starts with the cysteine, ends with the phenylalanine, and has 15 residues. The retained sequence is limited to the CDR3, 45 bases, with the frame set at the first base. Trimming costs V 0 bases and J 9 bases, and their ends lie 16 bases apart. Worth noting for this clone: No cognate antigen has been identified for it. Base qualities are not provided; no much larger clone lies one nucleotide away.

The clonotype comes from a male donor older than 55 with stage II squamous cell lung carcinoma. The input for sequencing was peripheral blood, taken before any cancer treatment. Recombination linked TRBV4-2 to TRBJ2-3, with a tentative D gene TRBD2 over 6 matching bases. The DNA reads TGTGCCAGCAGCCAAGAAGTGTGGGGGGTACTCACGCAGTATTTT. Its translation reads: CASSQEVWGVLTQYF.